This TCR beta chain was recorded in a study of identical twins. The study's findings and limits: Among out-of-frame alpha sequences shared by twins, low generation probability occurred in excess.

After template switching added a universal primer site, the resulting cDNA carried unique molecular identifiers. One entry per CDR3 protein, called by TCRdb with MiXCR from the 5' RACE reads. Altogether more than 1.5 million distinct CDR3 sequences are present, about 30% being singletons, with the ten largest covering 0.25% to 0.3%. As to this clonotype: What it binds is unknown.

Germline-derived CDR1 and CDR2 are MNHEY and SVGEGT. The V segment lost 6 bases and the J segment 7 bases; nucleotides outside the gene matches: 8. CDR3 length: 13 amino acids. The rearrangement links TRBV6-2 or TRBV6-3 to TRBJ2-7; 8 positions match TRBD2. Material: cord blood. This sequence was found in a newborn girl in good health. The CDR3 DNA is TGTGCCAGCAGCCCCCGGACTAGCCGAGAGCAGTACTTC. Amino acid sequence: CASSPRTSREQYF.